Here is one TCR beta chain with its context. The germline gives CDR1 MDHEN, CDR2 SYDVKM. The CDR3 is made up of 14 amino acids. Trimming took off 5 bases at V and 4 bases at J, with 14 bases between the two ends. Cohort placement rested on clinical history that participants reported themselves. Here immunoSEQ multiplex PCR was the method, and the copy in TCRdb shows in-frame clones only, minus some. The table shows some 150,000 clones, with 78% occurring only once. This entry is derived from a study of blood T cell repertoires in COVID-19. The receptor comes from a woman between 45 and 60 years old who had recovered from COVID-19. V gene TRBV28 combines with J gene TRBJ1-1, with D tentatively TRBD1 (6 bases). The specimen sequenced was PBMCs or T cells enriched from blood (not recorded which). In DNA form, the CDR3 reads TGTGCCAGCAGTCTACAGGGATGGGGCACTGAAGCTTTCTTT. It encodes CASSLQGWGTEAFF.